This passage covers 23 T cell receptor beta chains from one sample sequenced in a study of post-analysis software for immune sequencing data. The antigens these receptors bind are not known. Points from the study as a whole: There were about 5 TRBV segments more frequent in patients than controls, and TRBV5-6, TRBV5-1 and TRBV20-1 were among them.

TCR beta libraries were prepared from cDNA with unique molecular identifiers. TCRdb independently ran MiXCR on the PCR reads; one entry per CDR3 protein. This sample yields around 700,000 distinct CDR3 sequences, of which 59% are seen a single time; about 10% belongs to the top ten. Sequencing used blood. The receptors were gathered from a girl aged 2-10 years with multiple sclerosis.

This clonotype was seen only once. J is TRBJ1-1 and V is TRBV7-3; 9 positions match TRBD1. The CDR3 is made up of 17 amino acids. Losses at the gene ends were 0 bases for V and 4 bases for J; bases not matched to a gene: 9. Germline V gene data show CDR1 as SGHTA and CDR2 as FQGTGA. CDR3 nucleotides: TGTGCCAGCAGCTTAACGCCCGGGACAGGGATGGGCACTGAAGCTTTCTTT. Residues: CASSLTPGTGMGTEAFF. The whole variable domain, remainder taken from reference TRBV7-3 and TRBJ1-1, is GAGVSQTPSNKVTEKGKYVELRCDPISGHTALYWYRQSLGQGPEFLIYFQGTGAADDSGLPNDRFFAVRPEGSVSTLKIQRTERGDSAVYLCASSLTPGTGMGTEAFFGQGTRLTVV.

This rearrangement joins TRBV7-2 to TRBJ2-1, with 9 bases matching TRBD1. The germline V gene has CDR1 SGHTA and CDR2 FQGNSA. V shed 5 bases, J shed 5 bases, and the junction held 7 bases outside the gene matches. CDR3 length equals 15 residues. The CDR3 here is CASSPTGGYNNEQFF. Written as DNA, the CDR3 is TGTGCCAGCAGCCCTACAGGGGGCTATAACAATGAGCAGTTCTTC.

The J gene is TRBJ2-5, the V gene TRBV29-1; D is unresolved. Trimming left V 7 bases short and J 1 base short, with 16 bases between. The CDR3 has 14 residues. Germline values: CDR1 SQVTM, CDR2 ANQGSEA. The CDR3 region is CSANPRAFQETQYF. The CDR3 DNA reads TGCAGCGCCAATCCCCGGGCATTCCAAGAGACCCAGTACTTC.

Notes on this clonotype: Mismatch with germline at one junction end may stem from a read error. The rearrangement joins TRBV5-1 to TRBJ2-3, with 8 bases that match TRBD1. This CDR3 spans 14 amino acids. In germline, CDR1 is SGHRS, CDR2 YFSETQ. CDR3: CASSPGQDTDTQYF. The CDR3 coding sequence is TGTGCCAGCAGTCCGGGACAGGACACAGATACGCAGTATTTT.

This clonotype was counted between two and nine times. The J gene is TRBJ2-1, the V gene TRBV29-1, with a tentative D call TRBD1 (6 bases). This CDR3 is 16 amino acids long. CDR1 and CDR2 (germline): SQVTM, ANQGSEA. V was clipped by 4 bases and J by 6 bases, with 22 bases between them. CDR3 amino acids: CSVGGIAGASFNEQFF. The CDR3 nucleotides read TGCAGCGTTGGAGGCATCGCAGGGGCTTCTTTCAATGAGCAGTTCTTC.

This chain joins TRBV5-5 and TRBJ1-1; no clear D. This CDR3 has 15 residues. Trimming cost V 1 base and J 1 base, with 11 bases left between them. CDR1 and CDR2 (germline): SGHKS, YYEKEE (reference sequence). The CDR3 region is CASSLTGQPNTEAFF. The CDR3 region has the DNA TGTGCCAGCAGCTTGACCGGTCAACCGAACACTGAAGCTTTCTTT.

This sequence joins TRBV12-3 or TRBV12-4 and TRBJ1-5; D gene unclear. Between the trimmed V and J ends, which lost 4 bases and 6 bases, there was a span of 7 bases. The length of the CDR3 is 12 residues. CDR3 region: CASSSVRQPQHF. DNA for the CDR3: TGTGCCAGCAGTTCAGTTCGTCAGCCCCAGCATTTT.

The chain has TRBV4-2 and TRBJ2-1, with 11 nucleotides matching TRBD2. V lost 1 base to trimming and J lost 2 bases; unmatched junction nucleotides: 4. Germline V gene lookup returns CDR1 LGHNA and CDR2 YNFKEQ. The length of the CDR3 is 17 residues. The CDR3 nucleotides are TGTGCCAGCAGCCAAGTAGGGACTAGCGGTACCTACAATGAGCAGTTCTTC. It specifies CASSQVGTSGTYNEQFF.

The chain uses TRBV5-1 and TRBJ2-1; tentatively, D is TRBD2 (6 bases). V was clipped by 6 bases and J by 0 bases, with 16 bases between them. Germline V gene lookup returns CDR1 SGHRS and CDR2 YFSETQ. The CDR3 consists of 16 residues. The CDR3 protein is CASTLLSGSSYNEQFF. As DNA, the CDR3 is TGCGCCAGCACCTTACTTAGCGGTAGCTCCTACAATGAGCAGTTCTTC.

This chain connects TRBV2 to TRBJ2-2; 8 bases match TRBD2. This CDR3 spans 15 amino acids. Trimming took 11 bases from V and 6 from J; bases not matched to a gene: 14. Per the germline V gene, CDR1 is SNHLY and CDR2 is FYNNEI. CDR3 DNA: TGTGCCGGGCTGCCGGGGGCTAGCGGGCCCGGGGAGCTGTTTTTT. Translating it yields CAGLPGASGPGELFF.

V usage is TRBV7-2 and J usage is TRBJ2-3; 7 nucleotides match TRBD2. The CDR3 totals 12 residues. The V gene's germline CDR1 is SGHTA and CDR2 FQGNSA. V trimming: 7 bases; J trimming: 9 bases; junction bases outside the gene matches: 7. In DNA, the CDR3 is TGTGCCAGCAACGACGGGGGGTGGACGCAGTATTTT. It is translated as CASNDGGWTQYF. Together with reference TRBV7-2 and TRBJ2-3, the CDR3 gives the full variable domain: GAGVSQSPSNKVTEKGKDVELRCDPISGHTALYWYRQSLGQGLEFLIYFQGNSAPDKSGLPSDRFSAERTGGSVSTLTIQRTQQEDSAVYLCASNDGGWTQYFGPGTRLTVL.

V is TRBV5-1 and J is TRBJ2-7; D is unresolved. V shed 4 bases and J shed 2 bases, with 16 bases lying between them. This CDR3 spans 15 amino acids. CDR1 and CDR2 (germline): SGHRS, YFSETQ. The CDR3 here is CASSPFPGGTYEQYF. DNA for the CDR3: TGCGCCAGCAGCCCGTTTCCAGGTGGGACCTACGAGCAGTACTTC.

The chain joins TRBV15 to TRBJ2-5; 9 bases are shared with TRBD1. CDR1 is LNHNV and CDR2 is YYDKDF in the germline V gene (reference sequence). CDR3 length: 18 residues. Trimming cost V 1 base and J 4 bases; bases outside gene matches: 13. For the CDR3, the DNA is TGTGCCACCAGCAGAGGACGGTACAGGGGGCCACGGGCAGAGACCCAGTACTTC. The encoded protein is CATSRGRYRGPRAETQYF.

This clonotype has a handful of counts. The chain uses TRBV6-2 or TRBV6-3 and TRBJ1-3; maybe TRBD1 (5 bases). CDR3 length: 17 residues. Germline V CDR1 and CDR2: MNHEY, SVGEGT. V gave up 0 bases and J gave up 2 bases, with 14 bases separating them. The CDR3 is CASSYSGTWRPGNTIYF. CDR3 nucleotides: TGTGCCAGCAGTTACTCAGGGACCTGGCGACCTGGAAACACCATATATTTT.

The V call is TRBV19, the J call TRBJ2-1; 7 bases line up with TRBD2. Trimming at V came to 2 bases and at J to 1 base, leaving 8 bases not matched to a gene. CDR3 length equals 17 residues. CDR1 is LNHDA and CDR2 is SQIVND in the germline V gene (reference sequence). The CDR3: CASSIFGGGLSYNEQFF. CDR3 bases: TGTGCCAGTAGTATATTTGGGGGGGGTTTGTCCTACAATGAGCAGTTCTTC.

In its sample, this clonotype was seen once. The chain is built from TRBV7-2 and TRBJ2-1, with 7 bases aligning to TRBD2. The CDR3 is 12 amino acids. V lost 10 bases to trimming and J lost 9 bases; unmatched junction nucleotides: 9. Germline values: CDR1 SGHTA, CDR2 FQGNSA. The chain's CDR3 is CATGLAEGEQFF. The CDR3 bases are TGTGCCACCGGGCTAGCGGAGGGTGAGCAGTTCTTC.

A few counts support this clonotype. The gene calls are TRBV29-1 and TRBJ2-1, with unresolved D. V was shortened by 6 bases and J by 4 bases, with 7 bases between the two germline ends. In germline, CDR1 is SQVTM, CDR2 ANQGSEA. The CDR3 is 11 amino acids. In DNA, the CDR3 is TGCAGCGTGAACCCGTACAATGAGCAGTTCTTC. Protein product: CSVNPYNEQFF.

The rearrangement joins TRBV5-5 to TRBJ2-6; D tentatively reads TRBD1 or TRBD2 (5 bases each). V was shortened by 4 bases and J by 4 bases, with 12 bases between the two germline ends. Germline V gene data show CDR1 as SGHKS and CDR2 as YYEKEE (reference sequence). The CDR3 is made up of 15 amino acids. The CDR3 reads CASSRAGTGANVLTF. The CDR3, as DNA: TGTGCCAGCAGCCGGGCAGGGACCGGGGCCAACGTCCTGACTTTC. Supplemented by reference TRBV5-5 and TRBJ2-6, the full variable domain reads DAGVTQSPTHLIKTRGQQVTLRCSPISGHKSVSWYQQVLGQGPQFIFQYYEKEERGRGNFPDRFSARQFPNYSSELNVNALLLGDSALYLCASSRAGTGANVLTFGAGSRLTVL.

This sequence joins TRBV2 and TRBJ2-1; no firm D call. The CDR3 runs 14 residues. Germline V gene lookup returns CDR1 SNHLY and CDR2 FYNNEI. Between the trimmed V and J ends, which lost 8 bases and 5 bases, there was a span of 16 bases. This CDR3 reads CASLTGNRDNEQFF. CDR3 sequence (DNA): TGTGCCAGCCTTACTGGGAATCGTGACAATGAGCAGTTCTTC.

The J gene is TRBJ1-4, the V gene TRBV19; 7 positions match TRBD1. Germline V gene lookup returns CDR1 LNHDA and CDR2 SQIVND (reference sequence). Germline trimming cut 6 bases from V and 8 bases from J; bases unmatched to any gene: 6. This CDR3 has 13 amino acids. This CDR3 is CASRRGQEEKLFF. The CDR3 DNA sequence: TGTGCCAGTAGGAGGGGGCAGGAAGAAAAACTGTTTTTT. Drawing the rest from reference TRBV19 and TRBJ1-4, the complete variable domain is DGGITQSPKYLFRKEGQNVTLSCEQNLNHDAMYWYRQDPGQGLRLIYYSQIVNDFQKGDIAEGYSVSREKKESFPLTVTSAQKNPTAFYLCASRRGQEEKLFFGSGTQLSVL.

This sequence joins TRBV6-6 and TRBJ2-1; D could derive from TRBD1 or TRBD2 (5 bases each). The V end lost 0 bases, the J end lost 8 bases, and 20 bases lay between the germline ends. In germline, CDR1 is MNHNY, CDR2 SVGAGI (reference sequence). The CDR3 runs 17 residues. The CDR3 protein is CASSYSSGTLYQDEQFF. The CDR3 nucleotides read TGTGCCAGCAGTTACTCCTCCGGGACCTTGTATCAGGATGAGCAGTTCTTC.

This clonotype came up a few times. V and J are TRBV27 and TRBJ2-7; either TRBD1 or TRBD2 may supply D (5 bases each). V was clipped by 4 bases and J by 2 bases, with 15 bases between them. Per the germline V gene, CDR1 is MNHEY and CDR2 is SMNVEV (reference sequence). CDR3 length: 15 amino acids. This chain's CDR3 is CASSYGAGHTYEQYF. The DNA for the CDR3 is TGTGCCAGCAGTTACGGGGCAGGACACACCTACGAGCAGTACTTC.

The rearrangement uses TRBV6-5 and TRBJ1-1; perhaps TRBD1 as D (5 bases). The V end was cut by 7 bases, the J end by 1 base, with 16 bases between. Germline V gene data show CDR1 as MNHEY and CDR2 as SVGAGI. The length of the CDR3 is 15 residues. The CDR3 region is CASILTGQKNTEAFF. In DNA form, the CDR3 reads TGTGCCAGCATATTGACGGGGCAGAAGAACACTGAAGCTTTCTTT.